These 29 T cell receptor beta chains share one sample of origin, sequenced in a study of T cell changes during pregnancy in multiple sclerosis. Profiling relied on immunoSEQ multiplex PCR, and the TCRdb table lists in-frame clones only, not all of them. This table holds 95,000 to 110,000 clones, around 92% found once. The sequencing used peripheral blood, collected in the third trimester of pregnancy. Receptors were obtained from a female donor in good health, enrolled as a control in a pregnancy study.

The genes are TRBV7-3 and TRBJ1-1; possibly TRBD1 for D (5 bases). V gave up 1 base and J gave up 4 bases, with 10 bases separating them. The CDR3 has 14 residues. The V gene's germline CDR1 is SGHTA and CDR2 FQGTGA. This chain's CDR3 is CASSLKPGRTEAFF. As DNA, the CDR3 is TGTGCCAGCAGCTTAAAACCAGGGCGCACTGAAGCTTTCTTT. The whole variable domain, filled in from reference TRBV7-3 and TRBJ1-1, reads GAGVSQTPSNKVTEKGKYVELRCDPISGHTALYWYRQSLGQGPEFLIYFQGTGAADDSGLPNDRFFAVRPEGSVSTLKIQRTERGDSAVYLCASSLKPGRTEAFFGQGTRLTVV.

The rearrangement joins TRBV21-1 to TRBJ1-2; TRBD1, the table's D call, lacks a check against the DNA. TRBV21-1 is described as a pseudogene. The CDR3 runs 19 residues. The CDR3 DNA reads as TGTGCCAGCAGCATAGAGGGTTTGACGGACAGGGGGCAGTCTGATGGCTACACCTTC. Translation gives CASSIEGLTDRGQSDGYTF.

The chain joins TRBV7-8 to TRBJ2-2, with 10 nucleotides matching TRBD1. This CDR3 comprises 16 residues. In germline, CDR1 is SGHVS, CDR2 FQNEAQ. V gave up 5 bases and J gave up 5 bases; unmatched junction bases: 8. The CDR3 reads CASSVRTGGDTGELFF. CDR3 coding DNA: TGTGCCAGCAGCGTCCGGACAGGGGGTGATACCGGGGAGCTGTTTTTT.

This chain links TRBV4-3 with TRBJ1-3; a possible D gene is TRBD1 (6 bases). The CDR3 loop spans 15 amino acids. Trimming cost V 8 bases and J 0 bases, with 14 bases left between them. Germline V gene lookup returns CDR1 LGHNA and CDR2 YSLEER. This chain's CDR3 is CASGHRDRSGNTIYF. CDR3 DNA sequence: TGCGCCAGCGGTCACAGGGACCGCTCTGGAAACACCATATATTTT.

This chain connects TRBV30 to TRBJ1-1; D is possibly TRBD1 (6 bases). With 5 bases removed from V and 1 base from J, the gap between germline ends came to 11 bases. Germline V lookup: CDR1 GTSNPN, CDR2 SVGIG (reference sequence). CDR3 length: 13 amino acids. The CDR3 DNA sequence: TGTGCCTGGGCAGGGGTAAGGAACACTGAAGCTTTCTTT. Translating gives CAWAGVRNTEAFF.

The CDR3 protein is CASSPQTSGARVAQYF. The CDR3 DNA reads TGTGCCAGCAGTCCCCAGACTAGCGGGGCCCGGGTAGCCCAGTACTTC. This chain joins TRBV7-2 and TRBJ2-5, with 11 positions matching TRBD2. Trimming removed 6 bases from V and 9 bases from J; junction bases left unmatched: 15. The CDR3 consists of 16 residues. The germline V gene has CDR1 SGHTA and CDR2 FQGNSA.

The J gene is TRBJ1-5, the V gene TRBV7-2, with 10 bases fitting TRBD1. The CDR3 loop spans 15 amino acids. In germline, CDR1 is SGHTA, CDR2 FQGNSA. Losses at the gene ends were 5 bases for V and 7 bases for J; bases not matched to a gene: 8. The CDR3 sequence is CASSARQGAAQPQHF. DNA of the CDR3: TGTGCCAGCAGCGCACGACAGGGGGCGGCCCAGCCCCAGCATTTT. Variable domain in full (rest from reference TRBV7-2 and TRBJ1-5): GAGVSQSPSNKVTEKGKDVELRCDPISGHTALYWYRQSLGQGLEFLIYFQGNSAPDKSGLPSDRFSAERTGGSVSTLTIQRTQQEDSAVYLCASSARQGAAQPQHFGDGTRLSIL.

This clone was counted once. This chain links TRBV19 with TRBJ1-6; tentative D call: TRBD1 (5 bases). V dropped 4 bases and J dropped 5 bases, with 6 bases sitting between them. This CDR3 contains 13 residues. Germline V CDR1 and CDR2: LNHDA, SQIVND (reference sequence). The CDR3 protein is CASSTTDNSPLHF. The CDR3 DNA reads as TGTGCCAGTAGTACGACAGATAATTCACCCCTCCACTTT.

The count of this clone is one. The chain uses TRBV11-3 and TRBJ1-1; TRBD1 might be the D (6 bases). V lost 5 bases and J lost 5, with 9 bases in between. CDR1 is SGHNT and CDR2 is YENEEA in the germline V gene. The CDR3 has 12 amino acids. The CDR3 loop is CASSEGGTEAFF. CDR3 in DNA: TGTGCCAGCAGCGAGGGGGGGACTGAAGCTTTCTTT.

V usage is TRBV27 and J usage is TRBJ2-3; 15 bases align to TRBD2. This CDR3 has 18 residues. V was clipped by 4 bases and J by 4 bases; unmatched bases: 9. Germline values: CDR1 MNHEY, CDR2 SMNVEV (reference sequence). CDR3 sequence: CASSSRTSGGAVPDTQYF. The CDR3 nucleotides are TGTGCCAGCAGTTCGAGGACTAGCGGGGGGGCCGTCCCAGATACGCAGTATTTT.

This clone has a single count. The chain has TRBV7-8 and TRBJ2-1; D is uncertain. Germline V gives CDR1 SGHVS, CDR2 FQNEAQ. Trimming stripped 0 bases from V and 0 bases from J, with 9 bases between. This CDR3 has 16 residues. The CDR3 loop is CASSLAGSSSYNEQFF. The CDR3 nucleotides are TGTGCCAGCAGCTTAGCCGGGTCGAGCTCCTACAATGAGCAGTTCTTC. Full variable domain (rest looked up from reference TRBV7-8 and TRBJ2-1): GAGVSQSPRYKVAKRGQDVALRCDPISGHVSLFWYQQALGQGPEFLTYFQNEAQLDKSGLPSDRFFAERPEGSVSTLKIQRTQQEDSAVYLCASSLAGSSSYNEQFFGPGTRLTVL.

The rearrangement uses TRBV7-2 and TRBJ1-2; 10 bases match TRBD1. CDR1 SGHTA and CDR2 FQGNSA come from the germline V gene. The CDR3 sequence is 13 residues long. Trimming removed 5 bases from V and 8 bases from J; junction bases left unmatched: 5. The CDR3: CASSTGTGVGYTF. CDR3 coding DNA: TGTGCCAGCAGCACCGGGACAGGGGTCGGCTACACCTTC.

The rearrangement uses TRBV5-1 and TRBJ1-2; 7 bases are a match to TRBD1. The V gene end was trimmed by 0 bases and the J gene end by 4 bases; junction bases not matched to a gene: 6. Germline V gene sequence: CDR1 SGHRS, CDR2 YFSETQ. CDR3 size: 15 residues. CDR3 bases: TGCGCCAGCAGCTTGGATGGACAGGAAGCCTATGGCTACACCTTC. This translates into CASSLDGQEAYGYTF.

The chain combines TRBV30 with TRBJ1-6, with TRBD1 matching over 9 bases. CDR1 and CDR2 (germline): GTSNPN, SVGIG (reference sequence). CDR3 length: 15 amino acids. V gave up 5 bases and J gave up 12 bases; unmatched junction bases: 14. The CDR3 reads CAWGPLGQGMGPLHF. The CDR3 bases are TGTGCCTGGGGGCCCCTGGGACAGGGTATGGGACCCCTCCACTTT.

V usage is TRBV7-9 and J usage is TRBJ1-6; 9 nucleotides line up with TRBD1. CDR3 size: 16 residues. The germline CDR1 and CDR2 sequences are SEHNR and FQNEAQ (reference sequence). V shed 5 bases, J shed 5 bases, and the junction held 7 bases outside the gene matches. The CDR3 region is CASSPQGAIDNSPLHF. CDR3 coding DNA: TGTGCCAGCAGCCCACAGGGGGCAATCGATAATTCACCCCTCCACTTT.

V gene TRBV5-8 combines with J gene TRBJ1-2, with TRBD1 matching 9 bases. Germline trimming cut 1 base from V and 4 bases from J; bases unmatched to any gene: 8. The CDR3 consists of 16 residues. CDR1 and CDR2 (germline): SGHTS, YDEGEE. Written as DNA, the CDR3 is TGTGCCAGCAGCTTGTGGGGGACAGGGTCGGGCTATGGCTACACCTTC. Protein: CASSLWGTGSGYGYTF.

The V call is TRBV7-2, the J call TRBJ2-3; tentative D call: TRBD2 (5 bases). The germline V and J ends were trimmed by 2 bases and 0 bases, with 9 bases remaining between them. The CDR3 contains 15 residues. CDR1 SGHTA and CDR2 FQGNSA come from the germline V gene. DNA for the CDR3: TGTGCCAGCAGCTTATACGGGGTTAGCACAGATACGCAGTATTTT. Its protein is CASSLYGVSTDTQYF.

The chain recombines TRBV6-4 with TRBJ2-7; D remains unclear. Germline CDR1 is MRHNA and CDR2 is SNTAGT. V was shortened by 4 bases and J by 4 bases, with 11 bases between the two germline ends. CDR3 length: 13 residues. The CDR3 sequence: CASSAEAAYEQYF. DNA of the CDR3: TGTGCCAGCAGTGCAGAGGCGGCTTACGAGCAGTACTTC.

The chain carries TRBV5-1 and TRBJ2-2, with D perhaps matching TRBD1 (5 bases). The CDR3 length is 14 residues. Looked up from germline, CDR1 is SGHRS and CDR2 is YFSETQ. Trimming removed 2 bases at V and 3 bases at J, with 8 bases between. Here the CDR3 DNA reads TGCGCCAGCAGCTTATCACAGGACACCGGGGAGCTGTTTTTT. Translating it yields CASSLSQDTGELFF.

The rearrangement links TRBV5-1 to TRBJ1-1, with a weak D call TRBD1 (5 bases). The CDR3 runs 14 residues. Germline CDR1 is SGHRS and CDR2 is YFSETQ. Trimming removed 2 bases at V and 1 base at J, with 9 bases between. The CDR3 loop reads CASSLSGGNTEAFF. In DNA, the CDR3 is TGCGCCAGCAGCTTATCGGGGGGGAACACTGAAGCTTTCTTT. The variable domain in full, completed from reference TRBV5-1 and TRBJ1-1, reads KAGVTQTPRYLIKTRGQQVTLSCSPISGHRSVSWYQQTPGQGLQFLFEYFSETQRNKGNFPGRFSGRQFSNSRSEMNVSTLELGDSALYLCASSLSGGNTEAFFGQGTRLTVV.

The gene calls are TRBV5-8 and TRBJ1-1; D remains unclear. Trimming shortened V by 1 base and J by 4 bases, and 11 bases separated the two germline ends. The CDR3 has 14 residues. CDR1 is SGHTS and CDR2 is YDEGEE in the germline V gene. Here the CDR3 reads CASSLRGLGTEAFF. The CDR3 nucleotides read TGTGCCAGCAGCTTGAGAGGGTTGGGCACTGAAGCTTTCTTT.

The V call is TRBV7-2, the J call TRBJ2-1, with D possibly matching TRBD2 (6 bases). Germline CDR1 and CDR2: SGHTA and FQGNSA. V lost 4 bases to trimming and J lost 5 bases, with 9 bases between them. The CDR3 has 13 amino acids. The CDR3 nucleotides read TGTGCCAGCAGCTACGCGGGGAACAATGAGCAGTTCTTC. This translates into CASSYAGNNEQFF.

This rearrangement joins TRBV7-8 to TRBJ1-2; D is ambiguous. The CDR3 consists of 14 residues. The V end lost 2 bases, the J end lost 3 bases, and 10 bases lay between the germline ends. Per germline, CDR1 SGHVS and CDR2 FQNEAQ. CDR3: CASSLKQVDYGYTF. Here the CDR3 DNA reads TGTGCCAGCAGCTTAAAGCAGGTCGACTATGGCTACACCTTC.

This chain joins TRBV14 and TRBJ2-2; possibly TRBD1 for D (6 bases). CDR3 length: 13 residues. The germline V and J ends were trimmed by 5 bases and 4 bases, with 8 bases remaining between them. From germline, CDR1 is SGHDN and CDR2 FVKESK. CDR3: CASSEQGTGELFF. CDR3 coding DNA: TGTGCCAGCAGCGAACAGGGCACCGGGGAGCTGTTTTTT.

V gene TRBV7-2 combines with J gene TRBJ2-3; a possible D gene is TRBD2 (5 bases). V was clipped by 5 bases and J by 2 bases, with 17 bases between them. The germline gives CDR1 SGHTA, CDR2 FQGNSA. CDR3 length: 16 residues. CDR3 in DNA: TGTGCCAGCAGCGGACCCGGGTTGAGGGTCACAGATACGCAGTATTTT. Its protein product is CASSGPGLRVTDTQYF.

This clone was seen only a few times. The chain couples TRBV4-1 to TRBJ1-1; possibly TRBD1 for D (6 bases). The CDR3 spans 14 residues. Germline loops: CDR1 MGHRA, CDR2 YSYEKL. V was pared by 3 bases and J by 7 bases, with 15 bases between. The CDR3 DNA sequence: TGCGCCAGCAGCCAGTGGGGGCTCATGGATGAAGCTTTCTTT. Its translation: CASSQWGLMDEAFF.

The chain is built from TRBV14 and TRBJ2-6; the D is unclear. The CDR3 totals 14 residues. Trimming shortened V by 4 bases and J by 0 bases, and 4 bases separated the two germline ends. Germline assignment: CDR1 SGHDN and CDR2 FVKESK. CDR3 bases: TGTGCCAGCAGCCGTCGCTCTGGGGCCAACGTCCTGACTTTC. It is translated as CASSRRSGANVLTF.

This chain uses TRBV19 with TRBJ1-4; 7 nucleotides align to TRBD1. Germline V lookup: CDR1 LNHDA, CDR2 SQIVND (reference sequence). The CDR3 covers 16 residues. Germline trimming cut 5 bases from V and 0 bases from J; bases unmatched to any gene: 6. The CDR3 loop reads CASSSRQGATNEKLFF. CDR3 coding DNA: TGTGCCAGTAGTTCGAGACAGGGCGCAACTAATGAAAAACTGTTTTTT.

The chain joins TRBV9 to TRBJ1-4; 10 bases agree with TRBD1. Germline CDR1 and CDR2: SGDLS and YYNGEE. The CDR3 extends over 15 amino acids. Trimming removed 4 bases from V and 7 bases from J; junction bases left unmatched: 7. CDR3 bases: TGTGCCAGCAGCATCAGGGGGGACAGGGGTGAAAAACTGTTTTTT. Protein: CASSIRGDRGEKLFF. Complete variable domain (other parts from reference TRBV9 and TRBJ1-4): DSGVTQTPKHLITATGQRVTLRCSPRSGDLSVYWYQQSLDQGLQFLIQYYNGEERAKGNILERFSAQQFPDLHSELNLSSLELGDSALYFCASSIRGDRGEKLFFGSGTQLSVL.